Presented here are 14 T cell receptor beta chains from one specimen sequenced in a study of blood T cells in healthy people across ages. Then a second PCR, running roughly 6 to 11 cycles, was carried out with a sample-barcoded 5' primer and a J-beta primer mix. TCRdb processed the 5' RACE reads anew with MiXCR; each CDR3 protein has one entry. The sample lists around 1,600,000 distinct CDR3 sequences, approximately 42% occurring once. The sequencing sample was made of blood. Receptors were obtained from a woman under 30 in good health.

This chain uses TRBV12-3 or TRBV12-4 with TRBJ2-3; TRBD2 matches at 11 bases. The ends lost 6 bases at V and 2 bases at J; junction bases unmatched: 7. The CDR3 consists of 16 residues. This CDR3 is CASSWTLAGDTDTQYF. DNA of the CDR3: TGTGCCAGCAGCTGGACACTAGCGGGGGACACAGATACGCAGTATTTT.

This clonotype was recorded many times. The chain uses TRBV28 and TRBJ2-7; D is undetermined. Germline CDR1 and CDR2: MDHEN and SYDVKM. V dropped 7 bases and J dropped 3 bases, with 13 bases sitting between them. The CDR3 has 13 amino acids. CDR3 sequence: CASKRTHLYEQYF. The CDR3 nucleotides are TGTGCCAGCAAAAGGACCCACCTCTACGAGCAGTACTTC.

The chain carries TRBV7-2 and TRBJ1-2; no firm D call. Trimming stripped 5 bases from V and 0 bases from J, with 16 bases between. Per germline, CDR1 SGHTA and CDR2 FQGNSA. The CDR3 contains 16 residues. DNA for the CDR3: TGTGCCAGCAGCCGAAGCGGTAGACTGTCTAACTATGGCTACACCTTC. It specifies CASSRSGRLSNYGYTF.

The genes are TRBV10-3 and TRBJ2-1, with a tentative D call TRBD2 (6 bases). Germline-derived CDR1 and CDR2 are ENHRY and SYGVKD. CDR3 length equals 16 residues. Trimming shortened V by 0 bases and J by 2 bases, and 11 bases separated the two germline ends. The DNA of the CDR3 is TGTGCCATCAGTGAGTCGGGGGGAGAGGCCTACAATGAGCAGTTCTTC. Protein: CAISESGGEAYNEQFF.

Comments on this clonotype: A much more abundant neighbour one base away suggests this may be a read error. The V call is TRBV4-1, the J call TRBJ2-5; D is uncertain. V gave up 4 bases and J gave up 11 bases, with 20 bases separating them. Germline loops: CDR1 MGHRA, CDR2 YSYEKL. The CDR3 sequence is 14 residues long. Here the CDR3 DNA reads TGCGCCAGCAGCCTATCCCTGGTAGCCAATGAGCAGTACTTC. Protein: CASSLSLVANEQYF.

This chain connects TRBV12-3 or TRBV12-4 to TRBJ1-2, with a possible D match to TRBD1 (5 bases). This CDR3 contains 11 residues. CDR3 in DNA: TGTGCTACGCAGGGACCCTATGGCTACACCTTC. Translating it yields CATQGPYGYTF.

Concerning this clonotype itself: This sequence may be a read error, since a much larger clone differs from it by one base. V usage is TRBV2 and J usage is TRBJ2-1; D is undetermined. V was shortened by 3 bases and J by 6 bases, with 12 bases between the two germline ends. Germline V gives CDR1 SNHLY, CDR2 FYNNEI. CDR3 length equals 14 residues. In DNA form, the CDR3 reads TGTGCCAGCAGTGACAGCCCAACCTGCAATGAGCAGTTCTTC. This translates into CASSDSPTCNEQFF. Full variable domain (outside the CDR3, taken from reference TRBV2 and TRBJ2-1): EPEVTQTPSHQVTQMGQEVILRCVPISNHLYFYWYRQILGQKVEFLVSFYNNEISEKSEIFDDQFSVERPDGSNFTLKIRSTKLEDSAMYFCASSDSPTCNEQFFGPGTRLTVL.

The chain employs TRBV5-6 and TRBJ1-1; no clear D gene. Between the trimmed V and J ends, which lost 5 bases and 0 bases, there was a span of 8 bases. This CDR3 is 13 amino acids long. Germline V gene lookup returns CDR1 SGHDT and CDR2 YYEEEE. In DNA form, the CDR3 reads TGTGCCAGCAGGGTGGAACTGAACACTGAAGCTTTCTTT. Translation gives CASRVELNTEAFF.

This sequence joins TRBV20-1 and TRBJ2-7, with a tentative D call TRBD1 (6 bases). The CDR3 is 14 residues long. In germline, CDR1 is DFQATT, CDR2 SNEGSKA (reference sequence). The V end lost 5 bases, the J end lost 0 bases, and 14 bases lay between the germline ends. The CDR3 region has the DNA TGCAGTGCTCCACGGCAGGGGAGCTCCTACGAGCAGTACTTC. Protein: CSAPRQGSSYEQYF.

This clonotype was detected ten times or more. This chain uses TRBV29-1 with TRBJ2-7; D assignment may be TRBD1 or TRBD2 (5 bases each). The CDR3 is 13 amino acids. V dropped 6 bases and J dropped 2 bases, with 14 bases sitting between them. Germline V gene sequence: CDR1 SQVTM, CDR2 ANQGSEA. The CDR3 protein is CSVQGPTTYEQYF. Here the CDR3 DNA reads TGCAGCGTCCAGGGACCGACGACCTACGAGCAGTACTTC.

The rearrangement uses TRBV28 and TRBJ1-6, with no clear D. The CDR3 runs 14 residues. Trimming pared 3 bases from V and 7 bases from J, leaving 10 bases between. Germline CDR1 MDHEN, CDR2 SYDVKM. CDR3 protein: CASSFLPGNSPLHF. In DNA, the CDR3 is TGTGCCAGCAGTTTCCTCCCAGGAAATTCACCCCTCCACTTT.

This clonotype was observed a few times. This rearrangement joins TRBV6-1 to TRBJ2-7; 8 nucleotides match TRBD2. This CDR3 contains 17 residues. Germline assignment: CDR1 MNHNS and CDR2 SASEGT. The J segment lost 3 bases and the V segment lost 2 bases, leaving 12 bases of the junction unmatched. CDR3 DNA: TGTGCCAGCAGTGAAACGAAAGGGACTAGAAGAATCTACGAGCAGTACTTC. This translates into CASSETKGTRRIYEQYF.

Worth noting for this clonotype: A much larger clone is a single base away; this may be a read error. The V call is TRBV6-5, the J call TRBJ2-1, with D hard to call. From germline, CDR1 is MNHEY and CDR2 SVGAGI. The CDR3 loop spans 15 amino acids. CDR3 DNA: TGTCCCAGCAGCCACGGCCTGGTGGCTTACAATGAGCAGTTCTTC. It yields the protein CPSSHGLVAYNEQFF.

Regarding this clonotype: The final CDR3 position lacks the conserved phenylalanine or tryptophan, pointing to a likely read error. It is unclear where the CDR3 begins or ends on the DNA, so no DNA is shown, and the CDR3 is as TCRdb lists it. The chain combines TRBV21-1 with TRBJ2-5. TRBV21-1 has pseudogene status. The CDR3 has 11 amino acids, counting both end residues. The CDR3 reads CASSKVGYQYL.